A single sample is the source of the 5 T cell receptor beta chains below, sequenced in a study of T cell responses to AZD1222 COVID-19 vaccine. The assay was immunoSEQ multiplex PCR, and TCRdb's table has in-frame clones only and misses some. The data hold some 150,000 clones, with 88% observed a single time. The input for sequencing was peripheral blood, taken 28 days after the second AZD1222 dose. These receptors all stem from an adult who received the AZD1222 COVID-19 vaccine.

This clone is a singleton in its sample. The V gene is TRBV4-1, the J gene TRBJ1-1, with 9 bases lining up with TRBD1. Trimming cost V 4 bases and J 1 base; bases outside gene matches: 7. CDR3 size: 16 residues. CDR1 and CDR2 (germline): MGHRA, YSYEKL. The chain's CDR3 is CASSPLGTGRNTEAFF. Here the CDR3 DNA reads TGCGCCAGCAGCCCCCTGGGGACAGGGCGGAACACTGAAGCTTTCTTT.

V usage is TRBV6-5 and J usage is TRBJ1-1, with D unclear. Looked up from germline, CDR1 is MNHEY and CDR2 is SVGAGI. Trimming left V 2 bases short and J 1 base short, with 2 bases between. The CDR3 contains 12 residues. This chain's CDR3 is CASSYPNTEAFF. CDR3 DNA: TGTGCCAGCAGTTACCCGAACACTGAAGCTTTCTTT.

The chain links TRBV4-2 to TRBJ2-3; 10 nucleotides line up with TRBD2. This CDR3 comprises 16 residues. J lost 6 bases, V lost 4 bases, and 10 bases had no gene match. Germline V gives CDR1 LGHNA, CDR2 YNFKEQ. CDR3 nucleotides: TGTGCCAGCAGCCGAAGAGCGGGGGGGCTCTTGGATACGCAGTATTTT. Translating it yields CASSRRAGGLLDTQYF.

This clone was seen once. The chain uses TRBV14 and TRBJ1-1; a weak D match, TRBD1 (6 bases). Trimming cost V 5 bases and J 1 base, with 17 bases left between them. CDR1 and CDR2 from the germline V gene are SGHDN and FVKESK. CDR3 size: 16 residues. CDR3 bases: TGTGCCAGCAGCGGTAAGTGGGGGCCAAAGAACACTGAAGCTTTCTTT. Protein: CASSGKWGPKNTEAFF. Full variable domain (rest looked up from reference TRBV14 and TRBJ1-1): EAGVTQFPSHSVIEKGQTVTLRCDPISGHDNLYWYRRVMGKEIKFLLHFVKESKQDESGMPNNRFLAERTGGTYSTLKVQPAELEDSGVYFCASSGKWGPKNTEAFFGQGTRLTVV.

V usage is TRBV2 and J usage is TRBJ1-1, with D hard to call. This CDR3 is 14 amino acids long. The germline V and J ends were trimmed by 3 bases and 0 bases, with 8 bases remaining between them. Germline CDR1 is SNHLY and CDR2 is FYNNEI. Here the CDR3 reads CASSDRWLNTEAFF. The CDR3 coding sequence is TGTGCCAGCAGTGATAGGTGGTTGAACACTGAAGCTTTCTTT.